Listed here is a single TCR beta chain. The CDR3 runs 13 residues. V was cut by 1 base and J by 7 bases, with 10 bases left in between. Germline V lookup: CDR1 MDHEN, CDR2 SYDVKM. Here immunoSEQ multiplex PCR was the method, and the copy in TCRdb shows in-frame clones only, minus some. The table records 130,000 or so clones, about 90% of them present only once. The source of the sample is a study of control samples from healthy donors and cancer patients. This clonotype originated in a woman between 45 and 60 years old in good health. The chain employs TRBV28 and TRBJ1-2; D is uncertain. The sample taken for sequencing was blood. The CDR3 bases are TGTGCCAGCAGTTTATCGGCCCTGGGTGGCTACACCTTC. Translation gives CASSLSALGGYTF.